A single sample is the source of the 29 T cell receptor beta chains below, sequenced in a study of blood T cell repertoires in COVID-19. This table comes from immunoSEQ multiplex PCR, and its TCRdb copy is limited to in-frame clones, with some not included. The sample has 250,000 to 300,000 clones, more than 75% seen once. The sequenced material came from PBMCs or T cells enriched from blood (not recorded which). The origin of the receptors is a man between 18 and 35 years old who had recovered from COVID-19.

This rearrangement joins TRBV28 to TRBJ2-4, with TRBD1 matching over 10 bases. V was pared by 3 bases and J by 6 bases, with 5 bases of the junction left unmatched. Germline assignment: CDR1 MDHEN and CDR2 SYDVKM. The CDR3 covers 15 residues. The CDR3 reads CASSFLTGGTNIQYF. CDR3 sequence (DNA): TGTGCCAGCAGTTTCCTGACAGGGGGCACAAACATTCAGTACTTC.

This chain uses TRBV11-3 with TRBJ1-1; TRBD1 matches at 7 bases. Germline V gives CDR1 SGHNT, CDR2 YENEEA. CDR3 length equals 15 residues. Germline trimming cut 7 bases from V and 0 bases from J; bases unmatched to any gene: 8. Here the CDR3 reads CASTQGTAMNTEAFF. The CDR3 DNA is TGTGCCAGCACCCAGGGGACAGCCATGAACACTGAAGCTTTCTTT.

The rearrangement uses TRBV19 and TRBJ2-1, with D perhaps TRBD1 (7 bases). This CDR3 has 17 amino acids. Trimming removed 5 bases at V and 8 bases at J, with 25 bases between. CDR1 and CDR2 (germline): LNHDA, SQIVND (reference sequence). The CDR3 reads CASSVFPLGRGEDEQFF. As DNA, the CDR3 is TGTGCCAGTAGTGTATTCCCGTTGGGCAGGGGGGAGGATGAGCAGTTCTTC.

This sequence joins TRBV30 and TRBJ1-5, with D perhaps TRBD1 (5 bases). The V end lost 3 bases, the J end lost 6 bases, and 12 bases lay between the germline ends. The CDR3 runs to 13 residues. Germline V gene data show CDR1 as GTSNPN and CDR2 as SVGIG (reference sequence). The CDR3 DNA sequence: TGTGCCTGGAGCGGGGGTGGTAGTCAGCCCCAGCATTTT. Amino acid sequence: CAWSGGGSQPQHF.

This chain uses TRBV6-8 with TRBJ2-3; D unresolved. Trimming stripped 7 bases from V and 6 bases from J, with 14 bases between. Per germline, CDR1 MNHGY and CDR2 SAAAGT. The CDR3 has 13 residues. For the CDR3, the DNA is TGTGCCAGCACTCCGGGTGGCGTGGATACGCAGTATTTT. Residues: CASTPGGVDTQYF.

The rearrangement joins TRBV6-5 to TRBJ1-1; D uncertain. V lost 5 bases, J lost 2 bases, and 15 bases lay in between. Germline V gene sequence: CDR1 MNHEY, CDR2 SVGAGI. The CDR3 has 15 amino acids. CDR3 region: CASSRWQAPNTEAFF. DNA for the CDR3: TGTGCCAGCAGTCGCTGGCAGGCTCCTAACACTGAAGCTTTCTTT.

This rearrangement joins TRBV28 to TRBJ1-2; no firm D call. The germline V gene has CDR1 MDHEN and CDR2 SYDVKM. The CDR3 is made up of 13 amino acids. V dropped 7 bases and J dropped 5 bases, with 14 bases sitting between them. CDR3 sequence (DNA): TGTGCCAGCACCTCAAGTTGGCAGTATGGCTACACCTTC. Translated: CASTSSWQYGYTF.

This sequence joins TRBV15 and TRBJ1-6, with unresolved D. V lost 0 bases to trimming and J lost 13 bases, with 7 bases between them. Germline V gene lookup returns CDR1 LNHNV and CDR2 YYDKDF (reference sequence). There are 12 residues in the CDR3. The CDR3 reads CATSRDRVPLHF. CDR3 sequence (DNA): TGTGCCACCAGCAGAGATCGCGTCCCCCTCCACTTT.

This sequence joins TRBV5-5 and TRBJ2-7; D call uncertain. Germline-derived CDR1 and CDR2 are SGHKS and YYEKEE (reference sequence). Trimming stripped 2 bases from V and 6 bases from J, with 15 bases between. The CDR3 runs 14 residues. The CDR3 is CASSFEPVAGEQYF. The CDR3 bases are TGTGCCAGCAGCTTTGAGCCGGTTGCCGGCGAGCAGTACTTC.

The rearrangement links TRBV28 to TRBJ1-1, with 9 bases lining up with TRBD1. CDR1 is MDHEN, CDR2 SYDVKM, per germline. The junction had 8 bases not matched to a gene; V was cut back by 6 bases and J by 3 bases. This CDR3 comprises 15 residues. CDR3 DNA: TGTGCCAGCAGCCCAGGGGACAGGGCCGACACTGAAGCTTTCTTT. The encoded protein is CASSPGDRADTEAFF.

V and J are TRBV11-3 and TRBJ2-7; D is possibly TRBD1 (5 bases). V shed 6 bases and J shed 0 bases, with 9 bases lying between them. This CDR3 is 13 amino acids long. Germline CDR1 SGHNT, CDR2 YENEEA. CDR3: CASSFGASYEQYF. The DNA of the CDR3 is TGTGCCAGCAGTTTTGGGGCCTCCTACGAGCAGTACTTC.

The gene calls are TRBV4-1 and TRBJ1-2; 8 bases fit TRBD1. Germline loops: CDR1 MGHRA, CDR2 YSYEKL. The CDR3 length is 15 residues. The J segment lost 2 bases and the V segment lost 2 bases, leaving 4 bases of the junction unmatched. CDR3 DNA: TGCGCCAGCAGCCAACTGACAGGGGTGAACTATGGCTACACCTTC. It yields the protein CASSQLTGVNYGYTF.

The chain joins TRBV28 to TRBJ1-5; 8 bases fit TRBD1. The V segment lost 8 bases and the J segment 6 bases; nucleotides outside the gene matches: 12. Germline V CDR1 and CDR2: MDHEN, SYDVKM. The CDR3 contains 15 residues. The CDR3 is CASRRAQGAFQPQHF. For the CDR3, the DNA is TGTGCCAGCCGACGGGCCCAGGGGGCGTTTCAGCCCCAGCATTTT.

CDR3 in DNA: TGTGCCAGCAGCAAAGGTCTCGGGCGGGGTAACTATGGCTACACCTTC. It yields the protein CASSKGLGRGNYGYTF. The V gene is TRBV21-1, the J gene TRBJ1-2. TRBV21-1 is a listed pseudogene. The CDR3 has 16 amino acids.

The count of this clone is one. This chain links TRBV5-1 with TRBJ1-4; a weak D match, TRBD1 (5 bases). Germline CDR1 and CDR2: SGHRS and YFSETQ. This CDR3 has 17 amino acids. The germline V and J ends were trimmed by 0 bases and 3 bases, with 15 bases remaining between them. The CDR3 reads CASSLGTGAGANEKLFF. The CDR3, as DNA: TGCGCCAGCAGCTTGGGAACTGGGGCCGGAGCTAATGAAAAACTGTTTTTT.

V and J are TRBV2 and TRBJ1-6, with a tentative D call TRBD1 (5 bases). The germline V gene has CDR1 SNHLY and CDR2 FYNNEI. There are 18 residues in the CDR3. Trimming cost V 6 bases and J 0 bases, with 18 bases left between them. CDR3 DNA sequence: TGTGCCAGCAGCGTCCGGGACTACACGATCTCCTATAATTCACCCCTCCACTTT. As protein: CASSVRDYTISYNSPLHF.

The CDR3 bases are TGCGCCAGCAGCCAAGCCGCGACTAGCGGTTACGAGCAGTACTTC. It encodes CASSQAATSGYEQYF. V and J are TRBV4-1 and TRBJ2-7; 9 nucleotides align to TRBD2. CDR1 is MGHRA, CDR2 YSYEKL, per germline. The V and J ends lost 1 base and 4 bases, in that order; junction bases with no gene match: 5. The CDR3 loop spans 15 amino acids.

In this sample, this clone turned up once. The J gene is TRBJ2-5, the V gene TRBV2, with a weak D call TRBD2 (7 bases). From germline, CDR1 is SNHLY and CDR2 FYNNEI. The CDR3 consists of 14 residues. Trimming pared 6 bases from V and 5 bases from J, leaving 16 bases between. The CDR3 DNA reads TGTGCCAGCAGCGGGGGCGGGGGCAGGGAGACCCAGTACTTC. Its protein is CASSGGGGRETQYF.

The chain has TRBV5-1 and TRBJ2-1, with D perhaps matching TRBD2 (6 bases). V lost 5 bases, J lost 5 bases, and 14 bases lay in between. The germline CDR1 and CDR2 sequences are SGHRS and YFSETQ. The CDR3 has 14 amino acids. As DNA, the CDR3 is TGCGCCAGCAGGCCTGGGTGGGGGGACAATGAGCAGTTCTTC. Translated: CASRPGWGDNEQFF.

This clone came up a few times. V usage is TRBV5-5 and J usage is TRBJ1-5; 7 positions agree with TRBD1. This CDR3 has 15 residues. Per the germline V gene, CDR1 is SGHKS and CDR2 is YYEKEE (reference sequence). The V gene end was trimmed by 4 bases and the J gene end by 0 bases; junction bases not matched to a gene: 4. CDR3 region: CASSQDRLSNQPQHF. In DNA, the CDR3 is TGTGCCAGCAGCCAGGACAGGCTTAGCAATCAGCCCCAGCATTTT.

The chain links TRBV7-8 to TRBJ2-2; 10 positions agree with TRBD2. The CDR3 extends over 16 amino acids. CDR1 SGHVS and CDR2 FQNEAQ come from the germline V gene. The junction had 6 bases not matched to a gene; V was cut back by 2 bases and J by 6 bases. The CDR3 DNA is TGTGCCAGCAGCTTAATCAGCGGGGGGGCCGCCGGGGAGCTGTTTTTT. Translating it yields CASSLISGGAAGELFF. The entire variable domain, with the rest obtained from reference TRBV7-8 and TRBJ2-2, is as follows: GAGVSQSPRYKVAKRGQDVALRCDPISGHVSLFWYQQALGQGPEFLTYFQNEAQLDKSGLPSDRFFAERPEGSVSTLKIQRTQQEDSAVYLCASSLISGGAAGELFFGEGSRLTVL.

This clone was detected once. This chain connects TRBV27 to TRBJ2-3; 8 nucleotides agree with TRBD2. Germline assignment: CDR1 MNHEY and CDR2 SMNVEV (reference sequence). The length of the CDR3 is 15 residues. With V trimmed by 2 bases and J by 7 bases, 8 bases remained unmatched. CDR3 region: CASSLIRTSKNTQYF. As DNA, the CDR3 is TGTGCCAGCAGTTTAATCAGGACTAGCAAAAATACGCAGTATTTT.

Here the CDR3 DNA reads TGTGCCAGCAGTTACTCCACTAGCGGGGGGGGCGAGCAGTACTTC. Its translation: CASSYSTSGGGEQYF. This sequence joins TRBV6-5 and TRBJ2-7, with TRBD2 identical over 13 bases. V trimming: 0 bases; J trimming: 6 bases; junction bases outside the gene matches: 2. This CDR3 has 15 amino acids. Germline loops: CDR1 MNHEY, CDR2 SVGAGI.

As DNA, the CDR3 is TGCGCCAGCAGCTTGGAGCAGGGGGGCAATCAGCCCCAGCATTTT. Protein product: CASSLEQGGNQPQHF. The chain is built from TRBV5-1 and TRBJ1-5; TRBD1 matches at 7 bases. Germline CDR1 and CDR2: SGHRS and YFSETQ. This CDR3 contains 15 residues. The V gene end was trimmed by 0 bases and the J gene end by 2 bases; junction bases not matched to a gene: 2.

The chain employs TRBV4-1 and TRBJ1-2, with TRBD1 identical over 7 bases. The length of the CDR3 is 17 residues. The V and J ends lost 1 base and 3 bases, in that order; junction bases with no gene match: 11. Germline V gene sequence: CDR1 MGHRA, CDR2 YSYEKL. CDR3 sequence: CASSQVGGGVGHYGYTF. The CDR3 DNA reads as TGCGCCAGCAGCCAAGTTGGAGGGGGCGTTGGCCACTATGGCTACACCTTC.

This chain uses TRBV5-1 with TRBJ2-1, with 9 positions matching TRBD2. V was pared by 3 bases and J by 4 bases, with 23 bases of the junction left unmatched. Germline V CDR1 and CDR2: SGHRS, YFSETQ. This CDR3 contains 21 residues. CDR3 amino acids: CASSWVGVREGITRRYNEQFF. CDR3 coding DNA: TGCGCCAGCAGCTGGGTGGGCGTGCGGGAGGGTATAACAAGGCGATACAATGAGCAGTTCTTC.

The chain couples TRBV4-1 to TRBJ1-2, with 9 bases matching TRBD1. The CDR3 is 16 residues long. Germline CDR1 reads MGHRA; CDR2 reads YSYEKL. Trimming at V came to 1 base and at J to 7 bases, leaving 10 bases not matched to a gene. This chain's CDR3 is CASSQAPGQGVFGYTF. CDR3 bases: TGCGCCAGCAGCCAAGCTCCGGGACAGGGAGTCTTTGGCTACACCTTC.

This clone has just one count. V is TRBV30 and J is TRBJ2-1; the match to TRBD2 covers 9 bases. Germline assignment: CDR1 GTSNPN and CDR2 SVGIG (reference sequence). CDR3 length equals 14 residues. V was pared by 2 bases and J by 6 bases, with 5 bases of the junction left unmatched. The CDR3 is CAWSRASGTNEQFF. Here the CDR3 DNA reads TGTGCCTGGAGTAGGGCTAGCGGGACCAATGAGCAGTTCTTC.

This chain joins TRBV7-9 and TRBJ1-2; TRBD1 is a possible D gene (5 bases). The germline V and J ends were trimmed by 1 base and 1 base, with 13 bases remaining between them. Per the germline V gene, CDR1 is SEHNR and CDR2 is FQNEAQ (reference sequence). This CDR3 is 16 amino acids long. CDR3: CASSLESRDYNYGYTF. The CDR3 nucleotides read TGTGCCAGCAGCTTAGAGTCGCGGGACTATAACTATGGCTACACCTTC.